A single count supports the clone carrying this TCR beta chain. As yet, its antigen is unknown. Only in-frame clones appear in the TCRdb table, and some are missing; sequencing was by immunoSEQ multiplex PCR. The sample carries fewer than 35,000 clones, about three quarters recorded once. The sample originates from a study of T cells in narcolepsy. Findings and limits, study-wide: Healthy controls reportedly lacked the autoreactive clonotypes serially found in patients' blood.

In germline, CDR1 is MNHEY, CDR2 SVGAGI. V was clipped by 5 bases and J by 4 bases, with 14 bases between them. This CDR3 is 15 amino acids long. This TCR derives from a human donor with narcolepsy. The sequenced sample was CD45RA- memory CD4+ T cells from PBMCs. The chain combines TRBV6-5 with TRBJ1-4; D is possibly TRBD1 (6 bases). CDR3 sequence reads: CASSTGGQGNEKLFF. The CDR3 bases are TGTGCCAGCAGTACGGGGGGCCAGGGTAATGAAAAACTGTTTTTT.